This T cell receptor beta chain was sequenced for a study of blood T cell repertoires in COVID-19. Turning to the study itself: The study drew acute and convalescent COVID-19 samples from the United States, Italy and Spain. PBMCs, B-cell-depleted T cells, or T cells were the source of the cDNA or gDNA that made up the material.

Germline CDR1 GTSNPN, CDR2 SVGIG (reference sequence). J gave up 0 bases and V 2 bases, and 4 bases lay outside the gene matches. The CDR3 contains 14 residues. Under the authors' procedure: Researchers report that nucleated cell counts were estimated from reference gene primer amplification. TCRdb's table, derived via immunoSEQ multiplex PCR, lists solely in-frame clones and lacks some. That table furnishes V, J and clone size, whereas the DNA furnished D and trimming. The sample has roughly 230,000 clones, just under 85% seen once. The TCR originated in a woman aged 55-70 years with active or convalescent COVID-19. This sequence joins TRBV30 and TRBJ2-7; 7 bases are shared with TRBD2. The sample consisted of peripheral blood. The CDR3 loop is CAWSIGGGSYEQYF. In DNA, the CDR3 is TGTGCCTGGAGTATAGGCGGGGGCTCCTACGAGCAGTACTTC.